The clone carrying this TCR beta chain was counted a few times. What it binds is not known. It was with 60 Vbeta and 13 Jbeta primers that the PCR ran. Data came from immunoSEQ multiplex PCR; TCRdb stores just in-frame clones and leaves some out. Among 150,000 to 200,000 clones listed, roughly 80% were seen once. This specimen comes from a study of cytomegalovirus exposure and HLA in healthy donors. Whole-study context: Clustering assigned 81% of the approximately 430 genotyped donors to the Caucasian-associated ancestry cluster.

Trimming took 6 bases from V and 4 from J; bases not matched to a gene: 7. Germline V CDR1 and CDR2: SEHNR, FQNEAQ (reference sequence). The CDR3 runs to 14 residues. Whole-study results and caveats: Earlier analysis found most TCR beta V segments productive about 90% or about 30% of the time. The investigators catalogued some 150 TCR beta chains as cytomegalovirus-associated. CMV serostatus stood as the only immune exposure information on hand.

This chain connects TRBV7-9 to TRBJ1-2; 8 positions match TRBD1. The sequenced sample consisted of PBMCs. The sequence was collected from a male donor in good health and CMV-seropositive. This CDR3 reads CASSSTGAPYGYTF. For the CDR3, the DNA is TGTGCCAGCAGTTCGACAGGGGCGCCCTATGGCTACACCTTC.